This T cell receptor beta chain is drawn from a study of blood T cell repertoires in COVID-19. Study at large: The United States, Italy and Spain were the sources of the acute and convalescent COVID-19 samples. PBMCs, B-cell-depleted T cells, or T cells provided the cDNA or gDNA that made up the material.

Seattle participants joined during active infection and were tracked over time. Germline V gives CDR1 SGHNT, CDR2 YYREEE (reference sequence). The CDR3 contains 16 residues. V was shortened by 0 bases and J by 0 bases, with 10 bases between the two germline ends. Assay: immunoSEQ multiplex PCR; the TCRdb copy retains only in-frame clones and omits some. The sample contains more than 300,000 clones, almost 90% of which appear only once. Specimen: peripheral blood. The V gene is TRBV5-4, the J gene TRBJ1-3, with D hard to call. This clonotype was obtained from a woman between 65 and 79 years old with COVID-19, enrolled during active disease. This chain's CDR3 is CASSLDGDGSGNTIYF. DNA of the CDR3: TGTGCCAGCAGCTTGGACGGTGATGGCTCTGGAAACACCATATATTTT. The full variable domain, its missing parts supplied by reference TRBV5-4 and TRBJ1-3, is ETGVTQSPTHLIKTRGQQVTLRCSSQSGHNTVSWYQQALGQGPQFIFQYYREEENGRGNFPPRFSGLQFPNYSSELNVNALELDDSALYLCASSLDGDGSGNTIYFGEGSWLTVV.